The sequence of this TCR beta chain was determined in a study of control samples from healthy donors and cancer patients. TCRdb keeps only in-frame clones here, not all; method: immunoSEQ multiplex PCR. The sample carries around 76,000 clones, around 95% recorded once. Sequencing was carried out using blood. This sequence was found in a woman aged 40-49 years in good health.

The CDR3 region has the DNA TGTGCCAGTAGTATGATAGCGGGGGGCTCCTCCTACGAGCAGTACTTC. Its protein product is CASSMIAGGSSYEQYF. This chain links TRBV19 with TRBJ2-7; TRBD2 agrees at 10 bases. Looked up from germline, CDR1 is LNHDA and CDR2 is SQIVND (reference sequence). The CDR3 sequence is 16 residues long. Unmatched junction bases numbered 5, after V lost 3 bases and J lost 0 bases.